This T cell receptor (beta chain) stems from a study of control samples from healthy donors and cancer patients. Profiled with immunoSEQ multiplex PCR; TCRdb holds only in-frame clones, not every one. This table has 100,000 to 150,000 clones, about 90% appearing once. Sequenced input: blood. The receptor was isolated from a young man in good health.

The CDR3 is CASSSISLAGSQETQYF. CDR3 nucleotide sequence: TGTGCCAGCAGCTCGATATCTCTAGCGGGCTCCCAAGAGACCCAGTACTTC. J is TRBJ2-5 and V is TRBV7-9, with 8 nucleotides matching TRBD2. The CDR3 sequence is 17 residues long. V lost 4 bases, J lost 1 base, and 11 bases stayed unmatched. Germline V CDR1 and CDR2: SEHNR, FQNEAQ (reference sequence).